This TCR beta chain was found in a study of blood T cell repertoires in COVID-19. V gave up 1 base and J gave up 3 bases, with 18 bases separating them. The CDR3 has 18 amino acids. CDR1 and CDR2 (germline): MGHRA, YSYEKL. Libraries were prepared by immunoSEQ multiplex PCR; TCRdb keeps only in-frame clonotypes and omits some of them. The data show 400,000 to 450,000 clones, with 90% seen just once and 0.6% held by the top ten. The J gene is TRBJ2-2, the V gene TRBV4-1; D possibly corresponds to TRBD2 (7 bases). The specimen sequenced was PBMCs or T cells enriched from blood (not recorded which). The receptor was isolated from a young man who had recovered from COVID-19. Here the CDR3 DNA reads TGCGCCAGCAGCCAAGCCACGATAGGGGGGGATCACACCGGGGAGCTGTTTTTT. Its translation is CASSQATIGGDHTGELFF.